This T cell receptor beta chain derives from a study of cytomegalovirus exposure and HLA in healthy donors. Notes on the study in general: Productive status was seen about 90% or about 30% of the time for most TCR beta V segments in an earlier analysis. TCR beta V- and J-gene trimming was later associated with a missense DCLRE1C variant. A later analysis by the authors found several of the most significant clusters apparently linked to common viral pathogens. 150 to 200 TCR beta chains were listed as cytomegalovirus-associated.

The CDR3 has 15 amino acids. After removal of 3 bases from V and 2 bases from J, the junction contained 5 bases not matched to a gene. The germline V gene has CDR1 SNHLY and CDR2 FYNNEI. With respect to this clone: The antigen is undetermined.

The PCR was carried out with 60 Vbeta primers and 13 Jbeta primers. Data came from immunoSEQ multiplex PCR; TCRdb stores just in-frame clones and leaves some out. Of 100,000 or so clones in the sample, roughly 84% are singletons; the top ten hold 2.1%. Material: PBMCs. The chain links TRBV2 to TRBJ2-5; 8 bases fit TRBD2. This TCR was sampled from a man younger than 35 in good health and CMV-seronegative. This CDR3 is CASSEWTSSQETQYF. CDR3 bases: TGTGCCAGCAGTGAGTGGACTAGCAGTCAAGAGACCCAGTACTTC.